Sequencing of this TCR beta chain was carried out in a study of blood T cell repertoires in COVID-19. Study-wide context: Acute and convalescent COVID-19 specimens originated in the United States, Italy and Spain. T cells, B-cell-depleted T cells, or PBMCs provided the cDNA or gDNA that served as material.

This clone was picked up a small number of times. As handled by the study authors: Counts of nucleated cells, estimated from reference gene primer amplification, were obtained. Some clones are missing from TCRdb's copy, which holds only in-frame ones; the method was immunoSEQ multiplex PCR. That table gives V, J and clone size, and the DNA gave D and trimming. The sample yields approximately 140,000 clones, about 80% seen once. This CDR3 has 14 amino acids. Trimming took 1 base from V and 8 from J, leaving 11 bases between them. The germline gives CDR1 SGHVS, CDR2 FNYEAQ. The chain carries TRBV7-6 and TRBJ1-4; D not certain. This sequence was found in a man in his forties or fifties with active or convalescent COVID-19. Sequenced: peripheral blood. DNA of the CDR3: TGTGCCAGCAGCTTAGGGCCCGTAGCAGAAAAACTGTTTTTT. Translated, it gives CASSLGPVAEKLFF.